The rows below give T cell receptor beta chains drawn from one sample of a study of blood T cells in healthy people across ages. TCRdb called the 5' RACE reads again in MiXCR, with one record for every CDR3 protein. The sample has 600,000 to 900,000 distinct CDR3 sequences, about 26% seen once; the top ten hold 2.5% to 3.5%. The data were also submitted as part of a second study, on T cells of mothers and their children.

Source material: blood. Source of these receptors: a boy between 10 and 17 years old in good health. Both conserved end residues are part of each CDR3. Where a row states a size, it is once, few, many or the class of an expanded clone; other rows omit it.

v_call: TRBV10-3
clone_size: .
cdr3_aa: CAISVIGDTEAFF

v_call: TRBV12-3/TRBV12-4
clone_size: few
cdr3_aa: CASSPRTGNNNYGYTF

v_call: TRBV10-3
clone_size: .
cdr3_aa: CAISAGPPRNEQFF

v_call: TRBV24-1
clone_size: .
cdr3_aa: CATSDLTDTGELFF

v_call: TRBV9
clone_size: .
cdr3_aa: CASSSAGLGLGNTKYF

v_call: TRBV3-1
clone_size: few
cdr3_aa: CASSQDLGGLPETQYF

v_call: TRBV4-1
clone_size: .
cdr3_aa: CASSQTAGSTDTQYF

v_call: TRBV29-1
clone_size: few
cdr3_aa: CSVGRSAYEQYF

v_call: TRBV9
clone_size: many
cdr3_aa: CASSVEGGEGFEQYF

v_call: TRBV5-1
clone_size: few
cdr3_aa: CASSLRESSYNSPLHF

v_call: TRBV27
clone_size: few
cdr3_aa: CASSLDRQSNQPQHF

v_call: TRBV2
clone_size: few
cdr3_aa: CASSGELETQYF

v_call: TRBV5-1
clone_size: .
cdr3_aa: CASRLASSTDTQYF

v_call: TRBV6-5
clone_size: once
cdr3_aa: CASSYWLRGGGNEQFF

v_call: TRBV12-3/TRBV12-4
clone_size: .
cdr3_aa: CASSSGQGPGELFF

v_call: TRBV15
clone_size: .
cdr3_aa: CATSRDSIEQFF

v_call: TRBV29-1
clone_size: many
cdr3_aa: CSVRCRQPQHF

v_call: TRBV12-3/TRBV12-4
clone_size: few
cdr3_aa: CASSPGTSRLNIQYF

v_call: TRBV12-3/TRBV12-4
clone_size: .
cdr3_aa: CASSLATGRYEQYF

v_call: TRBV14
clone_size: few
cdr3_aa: CASSRRGTSHEQYF

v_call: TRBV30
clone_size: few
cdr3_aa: CAWSDPGTAGNTIYF

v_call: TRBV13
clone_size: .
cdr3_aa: CASSLIGAGVREQYF

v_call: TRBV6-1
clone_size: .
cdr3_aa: CASSPDRVSETQYF

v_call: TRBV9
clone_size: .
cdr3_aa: CASSLTIDRGNEQYF

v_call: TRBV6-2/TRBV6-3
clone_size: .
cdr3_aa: CASSYSTGGGSNQPQHF

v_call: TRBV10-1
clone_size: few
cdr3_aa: CASSDPRAPYEQYF

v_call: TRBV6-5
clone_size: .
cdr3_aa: CASSYMRGLGDYQETQYF

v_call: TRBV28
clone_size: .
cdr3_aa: CASSPSDRDTDTQYF

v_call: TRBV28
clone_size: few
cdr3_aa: CASRGASNTGELFF

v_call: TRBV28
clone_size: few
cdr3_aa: CASTGSVWPRADF

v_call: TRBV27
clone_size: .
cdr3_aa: CASSLSQQAYEQYF

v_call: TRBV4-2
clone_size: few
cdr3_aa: CASSQDSASNRNEQYF

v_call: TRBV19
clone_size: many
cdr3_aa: CASSIILAQNEQFF

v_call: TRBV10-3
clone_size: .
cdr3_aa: CAISESVGTSSEDEQFF

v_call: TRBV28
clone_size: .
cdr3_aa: CASTAAARASTDTQYF

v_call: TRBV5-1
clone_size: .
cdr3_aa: CASSLSGDTQETQYF

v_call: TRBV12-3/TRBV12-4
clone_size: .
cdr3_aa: CASTGWGTEAFF

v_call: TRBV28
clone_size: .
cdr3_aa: CASSPPLGGDHASFF

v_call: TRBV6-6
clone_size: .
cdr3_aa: CASSYSKGARTDTQYF

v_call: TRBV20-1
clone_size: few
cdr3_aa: CSASPGTGYEQYF

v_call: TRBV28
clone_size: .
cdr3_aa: CASSTSPGDEQYF

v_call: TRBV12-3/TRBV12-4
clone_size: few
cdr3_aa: CASTSSQLGGQFF